The 18 T cell receptor beta chains listed next were all sequenced from one sample in a study of shared clonotypes between healthy human individuals. The repertoire was sequenced with immunoSEQ multiplex PCR; TCRdb's copy has only in-frame clones and lacks some. The sample yields 900,000 to 1,200,000 clones, around 82% seen once. The sequenced material came from memory CD4+ T cells from PBMCs. Stated subset: CD45RA-negative fraction. Source of these receptors: a man aged 18 to 29 in good health. Some clones in this sample may be carry-over from other donors' samples.

The chain links TRBV5-6 to TRBJ2-6, with D possibly TRBD1 on 6 matching bases. Trimming cost V 4 bases and J 0 bases, with 14 bases left between them. CDR1 and CDR2 from the germline V gene are SGHDT and YYEEEE. The CDR3 is 17 residues long. Here the CDR3 DNA reads TGTGCCAGCAGCCGGGACACCTATCGCTCTGGGGCCAACGTCCTGACTTTC. It yields the protein CASSRDTYRSGANVLTF.

The rearrangement links TRBV5-6 to TRBJ2-2; D is unresolved. The CDR3 totals 13 residues. The V and J ends lost 0 bases and 7 bases respectively, with 7 bases between them. Germline V CDR1 and CDR2: SGHDT, YYEEEE. CDR3 bases: TGTGCCAGCAGCTTGGAGCCAGGCGGGGAGCTGTTTTTT. This gives the protein CASSLEPGGELFF.

This clone was counted at least ten times. The chain links TRBV2 to TRBJ1-3, with 7 bases fitting TRBD1. Looked up from germline, CDR1 is SNHLY and CDR2 is FYNNEI. The J segment lost 0 bases and the V segment lost 4 bases, leaving 9 bases of the junction unmatched. This CDR3 is built from 17 residues. The CDR3 DNA follows: TGTGCCAGCAGTGCCCGGACAGGCTTCTTCTCTGGAAACACCATATATTTT. This translates into CASSARTGFFSGNTIYF.

V is TRBV5-1 and J is TRBJ2-5; 7 bases are shared with TRBD1. Losses at the gene ends were 1 base for V and 5 bases for J; bases not matched to a gene: 8. This CDR3 has 15 residues. The germline gives CDR1 SGHRS, CDR2 YFSETQ. CDR3 amino acids: CASSLMTGIDETQYF. The CDR3 region has the DNA TGCGCCAGCAGCTTGATGACAGGGATCGATGAGACCCAGTACTTC.

This clone was seen a single time. A far larger clone is off by one base, so a read error is likely. The chain couples TRBV28 to TRBJ1-1; D is perhaps TRBD1 (6 bases). The CDR3 runs to 12 residues. Germline V CDR1 and CDR2: MDHEN, SYDVKM. The CDR3 spells CVSSFSGTTSFF. CDR3 DNA sequence: TGTGTCAGCAGTTTCAGTGGGACAACTTCTTTCTTT.

V gene TRBV28 combines with J gene TRBJ2-2; weak D call: TRBD2 (6 bases). Trimming removed 2 bases at V and 2 bases at J, with 15 bases between. The CDR3 contains 17 residues. Germline CDR1 and CDR2: MDHEN and SYDVKM. The CDR3 DNA reads TGTGCCAGCAGTTTAAGGCTAGGGACTTATAACACCGGGGAGCTGTTTTTT. Amino acids: CASSLRLGTYNTGELFF. Filled out from reference TRBV28 and TRBJ2-2, the complete variable domain reads DVKVTQSSRYLVKRTGEKVFLECVQDMDHENMFWYRQDPGLGLRLIYFSYDVKMKEKGDIPEGYSVSREKKERFSLILESASTNQTSMYLCASSLRLGTYNTGELFFGEGSRLTVL.

The chain links TRBV5-1 to TRBJ1-1; 9 nucleotides line up with TRBD1. V was pared by 4 bases and J by 8 bases, with 15 bases of the junction left unmatched. Germline assignment: CDR1 SGHRS and CDR2 YFSETQ. This CDR3 has 16 residues. The CDR3: CASSTQPSGTGNEAFF. DNA for the CDR3: TGCGCCAGCAGCACACAACCCTCCGGGACAGGGAACGAAGCTTTCTTT.

A few counts support this clone. This chain links TRBV28 with TRBJ2-5; TRBD1 matches at 8 bases. Germline V gene sequence: CDR1 MDHEN, CDR2 SYDVKM. V gave up 4 bases and J gave up 7 bases; unmatched junction bases: 5. CDR3 length equals 13 residues. CDR3 coding DNA: TGTGCCAGCAGTTGGACAGGGAGTGGGACCCAGTACTTC. This gives the protein CASSWTGSGTQYF.

Regarding this clone: This sequence may be a read error, since a much larger clone differs from it by one base. Additional DNA sequences in this sample encode the identical CDR3. V and J are TRBV15 and TRBJ2-7; D is perhaps TRBD2 (6 bases). V lost 0 bases, J lost 3 bases, and 12 bases lay in between. The V gene's germline CDR1 is LNHNV and CDR2 YYDKDF (reference sequence). CDR3 length: 15 amino acids. This CDR3 reads CATSRDRSGGYEQYF. CDR3 nucleotides: TGTGCCACCAGCAGAGACCGTAGCGGAGGCTACGAGCAGTACTTC.

In its sample, this clone was seen a few times. The chain joins TRBV15 to TRBJ2-3; D call uncertain. The V gene's germline CDR1 is LNHNV and CDR2 YYDKDF (reference sequence). V was cut by 0 bases and J by 1 base, with 11 bases left in between. CDR3 length equals 16 residues. The CDR3 spells CATSRDPRVGTDTQYF. CDR3 sequence (DNA): TGTGCCACCAGCAGAGATCCTCGAGTGGGCACAGATACGCAGTATTTT.

To note about this clone: A much larger clone lies a single base off, so this may be a read error. The sample carries other DNA sequences with the same CDR3. The V and J genes are TRBV7-2 and TRBJ2-6; tentatively, D is TRBD1 (5 bases). V lost 3 bases to trimming and J lost 1 base, with 7 bases between them. The CDR3 sequence is 15 residues long. CDR1 SGHTA and CDR2 FQGNSA come from the germline V gene. The CDR3 here is CASSLGLSGANVLTF. Written as DNA, the CDR3 is TGTGCCAGCAGCTTGGGGCTGTCTGGGGCCAACGTCCTGACTTTC.

This chain connects TRBV9 to TRBJ1-2; 7 bases line up with TRBD1. CDR3 length: 15 residues. V lost 4 bases and J lost 4; bases outside the gene matches: 10. Germline V gene lookup returns CDR1 SGDLS and CDR2 YYNGEE. Here the CDR3 DNA reads TGTGCCAGCAGCAGACGAGGGACAGCTATCTATGGCTACACCTTC. This codes for CASSRRGTAIYGYTF.

This clone has a count of ten or more. This rearrangement joins TRBV6-6 to TRBJ1-2; D unclear. This CDR3 spans 15 amino acids. CDR1 and CDR2 from the germline V gene are MNHNY and SVGAGI (reference sequence). The ends were cut back, 7 bases at V and 2 bases at J, with 17 bases in the middle. The CDR3 protein is CASTTGPDSNYGYTF. DNA of the CDR3: TGTGCCAGCACCACCGGCCCAGATTCAAACTATGGCTACACCTTC.

In regard to this clone: The same CDR3 can be traced to other DNA sequences in this sample. This chain uses TRBV5-1 with TRBJ1-3, with D possibly matching TRBD1 (6 bases). V was cut by 1 base and J by 7 bases, with 9 bases left in between. The length of the CDR3 is 13 residues. The germline V gene encodes CDR1 SGHRS and CDR2 YFSETQ. DNA for the CDR3: TGCGCCAGCAGCTTGCAAGGGGGGAACACCATATATTTT. Protein sequence: CASSLQGGNTIYF.

This clone has just one count. The J gene is TRBJ2-7, the V gene TRBV10-1, with D perhaps TRBD2 (6 bases). V gave up 8 bases and J gave up 4 bases, with 18 bases separating them. This CDR3 region has 14 residues. Germline V gene sequence: CDR1 WNHNN, CDR2 SYGVQD (reference sequence). CDR3 sequence reads: CASPWRGMNYEQYF. The CDR3 DNA sequence: TGCGCCAGCCCATGGCGCGGGATGAATTACGAGCAGTACTTC.

This clone was counted at least ten times. The gene calls are TRBV5-5 and TRBJ1-2, with a tentative D call TRBD1 (5 bases). The CDR3 spans 14 residues. V gave up 2 bases and J gave up 8 bases, with 16 bases separating them. Germline values: CDR1 SGHKS, CDR2 YYEKEE (reference sequence). The CDR3 DNA follows: TGTGCCAGCAGCTTATTCCCCAGGGCCGGCGGCTACACCTTC. This encodes CASSLFPRAGGYTF.

The CDR3, as DNA: TGTGCCATTTCCGGGACTATTTCAGATACGCAGTATTTT. It is translated as CAISGTISDTQYF. The rearrangement joins TRBV28 to TRBJ2-3; 7 positions match TRBD2. The trim removed 10 bases at V and 4 bases at J, leaving 8 bases unmatched. Germline assignment: CDR1 MDHEN and CDR2 SYDVKM. The CDR3 has 13 amino acids.

This clone was found once. The chain is built from TRBV5-4 and TRBJ2-3; no clear D. The CDR3 is 12 residues long. Germline CDR1 reads SGHNT; CDR2 reads YYREEE (reference sequence). Between the trimmed V and J ends, which lost 4 bases and 5 bases, there was a span of 8 bases. The CDR3 here is CASSPRGDTQYF. CDR3 nucleotide sequence: TGTGCCAGCAGCCCTAGAGGAGATACGCAGTATTTT.